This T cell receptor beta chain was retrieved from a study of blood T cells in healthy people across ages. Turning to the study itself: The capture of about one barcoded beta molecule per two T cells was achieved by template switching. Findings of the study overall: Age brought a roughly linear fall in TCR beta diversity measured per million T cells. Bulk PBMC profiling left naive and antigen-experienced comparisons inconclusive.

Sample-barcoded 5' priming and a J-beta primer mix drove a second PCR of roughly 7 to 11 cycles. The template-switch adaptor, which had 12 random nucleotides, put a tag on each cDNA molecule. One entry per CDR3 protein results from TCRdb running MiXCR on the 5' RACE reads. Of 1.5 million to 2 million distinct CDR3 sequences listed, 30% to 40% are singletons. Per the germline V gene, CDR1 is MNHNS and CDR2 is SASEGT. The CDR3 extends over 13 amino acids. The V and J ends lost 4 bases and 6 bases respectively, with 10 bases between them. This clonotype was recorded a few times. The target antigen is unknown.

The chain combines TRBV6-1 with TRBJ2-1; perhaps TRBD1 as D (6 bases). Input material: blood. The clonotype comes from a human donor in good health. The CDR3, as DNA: TGTGCCAGCAGTGTGGGGGCGGCCAATGAGCAGTTCTTC. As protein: CASSVGAANEQFF.